This TCR beta chain was obtained from a study of T cell clonality in common variable immunodeficiency. Regarding the study as a whole: Authors noted CVID clonality's cause needs subpopulation repertoire sequencing.

This clone was found many times. What it binds is unknown. The CDR3 is cut off 3 residues early in the read; its end comes from the germline J gene. Trimming cost V 6 bases and J 6 bases, with 27 bases left between them. The CDR3 has 17 residues. Germline V CDR1 and CDR2: DFQATT, SNEGSKA (reference sequence). This table comes from immunoSEQ multiplex PCR, and its TCRdb copy is limited to in-frame clones, with some not included. The sample holds 40,000 to 50,000 clones, and no clone turns up only once. The sequence was obtained from a person aged 18 to 70 in good health. This chain joins TRBV20-1 and TRBJ1-5, with D possibly being TRBD1 (5 bases). Material for sequencing was peripheral blood mononuclear cells. The covered CDR3 bases are TGCAGTGCCATTAAACCAGGGAAAGACCTTTTGGGTCAGCCC. Translated, it gives CSAIKPGKDLLGQP. The entire CDR3 is CSAIKPGKDLLGQPQHF.